This T cell receptor (beta chain) was identified in a study of regulatory T cells in long-lasting Graves disease (dated by TCRdb to the early 2020s). As for the study more broadly: Persistent Graves' disease was defined as antithyroid drug treatment for over 5 years with persistently positive TSH receptor autoantibodies. On average, persistent Graves' disease patients in the clinical cohort had been on antithyroid drugs for about 10.3 years. Persistent Graves' disease patients were compared with newly diagnosed Graves' disease patients by peripheral blood TCR sequencing and RNA sequencing. The study was conducted in China and was registered as a clinical trial. A total of about 33 samples underwent TCR sequencing, from 13 patients with persistent Graves' disease and about 20 patients with newly diagnosed Graves' disease. What the authors observed across the whole study: Lower TCR Shannon entropy and fewer highly expanded clones were observed in persistent Graves' disease patients than in newly diagnosed patients, which suggested clonal expansion. The study examined only peripheral blood because the primary lesion, thyroid tissue, could not be accessed. Sequencing and analysis were limited to the TCR beta chain. The small sample size was acknowledged by the authors as a limitation that may reduce accuracy. A larger number of public clonotypes was shared among persistent patients (around 2,500) than among newly diagnosed patients (roughly 980). Preferential use of TRBV28, TRBJ1-2 and TRBJ2-5 was observed in persistent disease, whereas TRBV20-1 and TRBJ2-1 were favored in newly diagnosed disease.

The junction carries 13 bases between V and J, which are trimmed by 8 bases and 3 bases respectively. Its CDR3 holds 13 amino acids, cysteine through phenylalanine. Of all the DNA, just the CDR3 is kept, 39 bases in frame from base 1. The germline V gene (reference sequence) gives CDR1 as LNHDA and CDR2 as SQIVND. The time point label, read with the paper, signifies: persistent/refractory GD, antithyroid drugs over 5 years with positive TRAb. RNA was extracted from PBMCs in TRIzol for both TCR sequencing and RNA sequencing. Graves' disease was diagnosed according to American Thyroid Association guidelines. The patients came from an endocrinology department in Xi'an, China. Each patient gave approximately 10 milliliters of peripheral blood, collected in an EDTA anticoagulant tube. PBMCs were isolated by Ficoll Paque Plus density gradient separation without further T cell sorting. An Agilent 2100 Bioanalyzer and agarose gel were used to check RNA quality, while a NanoDrop 2000 measured RNA concentration.

The library relied on multiplex PCR. For sequencing, an Illumina HiSeq 4000 was employed. CDR3 regions were amplified by Arm-PCR with iRepertoire HTBI primers to construct TCR beta libraries. PCR products were gel purified before sequencing. As for how the authors treated the data: Across samples, 60 to 75 TRBV and 13 to 15 TRBJ segments were identified and used for gene usage analysis of CDR3 amino acid clonotypes. COPE and FqMerger were used to merge filtered high-quality paired reads into contigs. BLAST was used to align contigs to IMGT TRBV, TRBD and TRBJ reference genes, with CDR3 defined following IMGT. Clonotypes above 0.1% frequency were classified as highly expanded clones. Shannon entropy served as the measure of repertoire diversity, while the Gini coefficient captured V-J evenness. Public clonotypes were defined as clonotypes shared by more than one individual. TCRdb reworked the public reads: Q25 trimming with fastp, MiXCR clone assembly, productive beta chains retained. Rows merge per CDR3 protein into single entries with the most common DNA and genes. The V and J calls and clone size are TCRdb's, not the authors'. The sample table records a few hundred thousand distinct CDR3 sequences; 22% of these occur just once. The ten largest clonotypes hold roughly 14% of the sample.

There are a few counts of this clonotype. It has no known antigen specificity. Base-call qualities are not available, and no considerably larger clone is one nucleotide away. The receptor was derived from a female donor with Graves disease. Sequencing was performed on peripheral blood mononuclear cells (PBMCs), taken when the disease was refractory, from a patient treated with antithyroid drugs. The chain joins TRBV19 to TRBJ1-1; too little of a D gene remains to name it. This receptor has the CDR3 CASAQTRDTEAFF. The DNA sequence is as follows: TGTGCCAGTGCCCAAACCCGGGACACTGAAGCTTTCTTT.